The 30 T cell receptor beta chains listed next were all sequenced from one sample in a study of T cell repertoires in cytomegalovirus infection (dated by TCRdb to between 2018 and 2020). What these receptors recognize is not known. Sample treatment or condition, as interpreted from the label and publication: in vitro stimulation with specific CMV peptide epitopes to enrich CMV-specific T cells. Instrument on record: Illumina HiSeq 1500. TCRdb reworked the public reads: Q25 trimming with fastp, MiXCR clone assembly, productive beta chains retained. Rows are combined by CDR3 protein, so each entry shows the most common genes and DNA. This sample lists 100,000 or so distinct CDR3 sequences; approximately 32% were detected once. The ten largest clones capture approximately 75% of the sample. The sequences come from CD8+ T cells from cultured PBMCs, collected from culture after CMV antigen stimulation. These receptors were collected from a human donor in good health (CMV status not recorded). Some clones in this sample may be carry-over from other donors' samples.

The chain combines TRBV7-9 with TRBJ2-5, with D tentatively TRBD1 (5 bases). The CDR3 spans 17 residues. V lost 7 bases, J lost 1 base, and 22 bases lay in between. The germline CDR1 and CDR2 sequences are SEHNR and FQNEAQ (reference sequence). CDR3: CASTSFGQQEFQETQYF. The CDR3, as DNA: TGTGCCAGCACCAGCTTTGGGCAACAGGAGTTCCAAGAGACCCAGTACTTC.

The chain uses TRBV19 and TRBJ2-3; the D is unclear. This CDR3 comprises 13 residues. Germline values: CDR1 LNHDA, CDR2 SQIVND (reference sequence). V lost 4 bases and J 1 base, leaving 6 bases between the germline ends. The CDR3 DNA sequence: TGTGCCAGTAGTAGCAGCCGCACAGATACGCAGTATTTT. Translating it yields CASSSSRTDTQYF.

This clonotype has a count of ten or more. The rearrangement links TRBV28 to TRBJ1-2, with D unresolved. From germline, CDR1 is MDHEN and CDR2 SYDVKM. V lost 3 bases and J 1 base, leaving 9 bases between the germline ends. This CDR3 comprises 14 residues. CDR3 protein: CASSFFGDNYGYTF. In DNA, the CDR3 is TGTGCCAGCAGTTTTTTTGGGGATAACTATGGCTACACCTTC.

In its sample, this clonotype was seen a few times. The chain combines TRBV7-9 with TRBJ2-7; D not resolved. Germline V gene data show CDR1 as SEHNR and CDR2 as FQNEAQ (reference sequence). CDR3 size: 13 residues. Trimming took off 2 bases at V and 7 bases at J, with 12 bases between the two ends. Here the CDR3 DNA reads TGTGCCAGCAGCTTATCGTCCCGAGAGGAGCAGTACTTC. Protein: CASSLSSREEQYF.

There are a few counts of this clonotype. Here the CDR3 DNA reads TGCGCCAGCAGCCAAGCCGGACCGTCGTCAGATACGCAGTATTTT. Its translation is CASSQAGPSSDTQYF. The chain is built from TRBV4-1 and TRBJ2-3; no reliable D call. V gave up 1 base and J gave up 4 bases, with 12 bases separating them. The germline gives CDR1 MGHRA, CDR2 YSYEKL. The CDR3 consists of 15 residues.

This clonotype was counted ten times or more. V and J are TRBV7-2 and TRBJ2-1, with D possibly being TRBD2 (5 bases). The CDR3 totals 16 residues. The V end lost 1 base, the J end lost 3 bases, and 13 bases lay between the germline ends. Germline CDR1 and CDR2: SGHTA and FQGNSA. The CDR3 spells CASSLGPGLYYNEQFF. CDR3 DNA sequence: TGTGCCAGCAGCTTAGGCCCCGGACTGTACTACAATGAGCAGTTCTTC. The full variable domain, in which reference TRBV7-2 and TRBJ2-1 provide the parts outside the CDR3, is GAGVSQSPSNKVTEKGKDVELRCDPISGHTALYWYRQSLGQGLEFLIYFQGNSAPDKSGLPSDRFSAERTGGSVSTLTIQRTQQEDSAVYLCASSLGPGLYYNEQFFGPGTRLTVL.

The table lists this clonotype with a few counts. V usage is TRBV6-1 and J usage is TRBJ2-1; tentatively, D is TRBD1 or TRBD2 (7 bases each). V lost 11 bases to trimming and J lost 9 bases, with 26 bases between them. This CDR3 contains 15 residues. Germline assignment: CDR1 MNHNS and CDR2 SASEGT. The CDR3 DNA sequence: TGTGCCTCTCGCATACCAGGGGGGGGCCTTAGTGAGCAGTTCTTC. This codes for CASRIPGGGLSEQFF.

This clonotype was recorded a few times. The chain couples TRBV12-3 or TRBV12-4 to TRBJ2-7; unclear D gene. V was pared by 4 bases and J by 6 bases, with 10 bases between. The CDR3 contains 12 residues. CDR3 coding DNA: TGTGCCAGCAGTTCCAGCGTGGGCGAGCAGTACTTC. This sequence encodes CASSSSVGEQYF.

This clonotype was detected only a few times. The rearrangement uses TRBV28 and TRBJ2-3; no definite D call. Germline CDR1 is MDHEN and CDR2 is SYDVKM. V shed 5 bases and J shed 3 bases, with 18 bases lying between them. This CDR3 comprises 16 residues. CDR3 bases: TGTGCCAGCAGTATCCCTAGTCGCCTTAATACAGATACGCAGTATTTT. The encoded protein is CASSIPSRLNTDTQYF.

The table lists this clonotype with a few counts. The chain uses TRBV19 and TRBJ2-1; D remains ambiguous. The CDR3 runs to 12 residues. Germline values: CDR1 LNHDA, CDR2 SQIVND (reference sequence). The germline V and J ends were trimmed by 3 bases and 7 bases, with 7 bases remaining between them. The CDR3 DNA reads as TGTGCCAGTAGTATCATGGGGAATGAGCAGTTCTTC. It translates to CASSIMGNEQFF.

A few counts support this clonotype. The chain employs TRBV7-9 and TRBJ2-5, with D perhaps matching TRBD2 (6 bases). CDR3 length equals 13 residues. Germline values: CDR1 SEHNR, CDR2 FQNEAQ (reference sequence). V was clipped by 7 bases and J by 0 bases, with 9 bases between them. CDR3 sequence: CASTRGYQETQYF. CDR3 DNA: TGTGCCAGCACTCGGGGGTACCAAGAGACCCAGTACTTC. Supplemented by reference TRBV7-9 and TRBJ2-5, the full variable domain reads DTGVSQNPRHKITKRGQNVTFRCDPISEHNRLYWYRQTLGQGPEFLTYFQNEAQLEKSRLLSDRFSAERPKGSFSTLEIQRTEQGDSAMYLCASTRGYQETQYFGPGTRLLVL.

The gene calls are TRBV7-9 and TRBJ1-5, with D unclear. The CDR3 totals 15 residues. The V gene lost 3 bases and the J gene lost 0 bases, with 9 bases spanning the gap. The V gene's germline CDR1 is SEHNR and CDR2 FQNEAQ (reference sequence). In DNA, the CDR3 is TGTGCCAGCAGCTTCGGTACGATTAGCAATCAGCCCCAGCATTTT. It is translated as CASSFGTISNQPQHF.

The gene calls are TRBV2 and TRBJ2-2; TRBD2 matches 12 bases. The CDR3 runs to 16 residues. Germline V CDR1 and CDR2: SNHLY, FYNNEI. With 4 bases clipped from V and 5 bases from J, the junction kept 5 bases outside the gene matches. The CDR3 DNA sequence: TGTGCCAGCAGTGCGACTAGCGGGGGATCGACCGGGGAGCTGTTTTTT. Amino acids: CASSATSGGSTGELFF.

This clonotype was counted many times. This sequence joins TRBV7-2 and TRBJ1-1; D uncertain. V lost 4 bases to trimming and J lost 0 bases, with 18 bases between them. CDR3 length equals 17 residues. Germline V gene sequence: CDR1 SGHTA, CDR2 FQGNSA. CDR3 nucleotides: TGTGCCAGCAGCTGGCCCCTCGGGCTTCGCATGAACACTGAAGCTTTCTTT. It yields the protein CASSWPLGLRMNTEAFF. The full variable domain, rest sourced from reference TRBV7-2 and TRBJ1-1, is GAGVSQSPSNKVTEKGKDVELRCDPISGHTALYWYRQSLGQGLEFLIYFQGNSAPDKSGLPSDRFSAERTGGSVSTLTIQRTQQEDSAVYLCASSWPLGLRMNTEAFFGQGTRLTVV.

This clonotype was observed a handful of times. The gene calls are TRBV6-1 and TRBJ2-2; D is ambiguous. Trimming cost V 1 base and J 1 base, with 10 bases left between them. This CDR3 has 16 amino acids. CDR1 and CDR2 (germline): MNHNS, SASEGT. CDR3 sequence: CASSEENSRNTGELFF. In nucleotides, the CDR3 is TGTGCCAGCAGTGAAGAGAATAGCAGGAACACCGGGGAGCTGTTTTTT.

Points on this clonotype: At one boundary the junction diverges from the germline segment, which might be a read error. The chain links TRBV4-1 to TRBJ2-2; D is perhaps TRBD2 (6 bases). The CDR3 spans 15 residues. Germline values: CDR1 MGHRA, CDR2 YSYEKL. The DNA for the CDR3 is TGCGCCAACAGCCCCGTGGGGGGTCAGAGGGGGGAGCTGTTTTTT. Protein: CANSPVGGQRGELFF.

This clonotype was observed many times. The genes are TRBV6-5 and TRBJ1-2, with TRBD1 matching over 7 bases. CDR1 is MNHEY and CDR2 is SVGAGI in the germline V gene. The V segment lost 0 bases and the J segment 4 bases; nucleotides outside the gene matches: 2. The CDR3 loop spans 14 amino acids. CDR3 bases: TGTGCCAGCAGTTACTCGCGGACAGGCTATGGCTACACCTTC. Its translation is CASSYSRTGYGYTF.

The chain couples TRBV27 to TRBJ2-2; weak D call: TRBD2 (7 bases). Germline CDR1 reads MNHEY; CDR2 reads SMNVEV (reference sequence). The CDR3 is 15 residues long. Trimming stripped 2 bases from V and 6 bases from J, with 13 bases between. The DNA of the CDR3 is TGTGCCAGCAGTTTACTAGGGGGGGAAGCCGGGGAGCTGTTTTTT. It codes for CASSLLGGEAGELFF.

This clonotype was counted many times. V usage is TRBV6-5 and J usage is TRBJ2-1; 8 nucleotides match TRBD1. The CDR3 loop spans 15 amino acids. Germline trimming cut 2 bases from V and 3 bases from J; bases unmatched to any gene: 3. In germline, CDR1 is MNHEY, CDR2 SVGAGI. The CDR3 DNA reads TGTGCCAGCAGTTACGGGACAGGAAGCTACAATGAGCAGTTCTTC. It codes for CASSYGTGSYNEQFF.

The chain uses TRBV4-1 and TRBJ2-2; TRBD1 aligns across 10 bases. The CDR3 spans 18 residues. The V gene end was trimmed by 4 bases and the J gene end by 2 bases; junction bases not matched to a gene: 10. Germline assignment: CDR1 MGHRA and CDR2 YSYEKL. The CDR3, as DNA: TGCGCCAGCAGCCTCCTGGCCGGGACAGGGGTTAACACCGGGGAGCTGTTTTTT. This gives the protein CASSLLAGTGVNTGELFF.

Only a few counts were recorded for this clonotype. The chain employs TRBV10-3 and TRBJ2-3; perhaps TRBD2 as D (5 bases). CDR1 and CDR2 (germline): ENHRY, SYGVKD. V was shortened by 5 bases and J by 2 bases, with 17 bases between the two germline ends. This CDR3 comprises 16 residues. The CDR3 loop reads CAISPKLDSSTDTQYF. The CDR3 DNA follows: TGTGCCATCAGTCCGAAGCTGGACTCATCCACAGATACGCAGTATTTT.

The chain couples TRBV19 to TRBJ1-5; D not resolved. The CDR3 runs to 15 residues. Germline V lookup: CDR1 LNHDA, CDR2 SQIVND (reference sequence). V was cut by 0 bases and J by 4 bases, with 10 bases left in between. This chain's CDR3 is CASSIDAGENQPQHF. CDR3 DNA: TGTGCCAGTAGTATAGATGCGGGAGAGAATCAGCCCCAGCATTTT. The full variable domain, with the rest looked up from reference TRBV19 and TRBJ1-5, is DGGITQSPKYLFRKEGQNVTLSCEQNLNHDAMYWYRQDPGQGLRLIYYSQIVNDFQKGDIAEGYSVSREKKESFPLTVTSAQKNPTAFYLCASSIDAGENQPQHFGDGTRLSIL.

Many counts were recorded for this clonotype. V and J are TRBV18 and TRBJ1-4; D ambiguous. Germline V lookup: CDR1 KGHSH, CDR2 LQKENI. This CDR3 spans 19 amino acids. V gave up 3 bases and J gave up 5 bases, with 25 bases separating them. Here the CDR3 DNA reads TGTGCCAGCTCACCGTCGACGCGCGCTGGCTCAGGCCGGAATGAAAAACTGTTTTTT. This gives the protein CASSPSTRAGSGRNEKLFF.

This clonotype occurred a few times. The chain employs TRBV7-9 and TRBJ1-2; D may be TRBD1 (5 bases). The V and J ends lost 5 bases and 0 bases respectively, with 22 bases between them. This CDR3 contains 18 residues. Germline values: CDR1 SEHNR, CDR2 FQNEAQ (reference sequence). DNA of the CDR3: TGTGCCAGCAGCGGACTTACGGTGGGGGGAAAAGCTAACTATGGCTACACCTTC. Translation: CASSGLTVGGKANYGYTF.

This clonotype was seen a few times. The genes are TRBV28 and TRBJ1-1, with D possibly TRBD1 on 5 matching bases. With 6 bases removed from V and 1 base from J, the gap between germline ends came to 15 bases. The CDR3 extends over 15 amino acids. The germline CDR1 and CDR2 sequences are MDHEN and SYDVKM. As DNA, the CDR3 is TGTGCCAGCAGCCAAGTCGGCGGGGCGAACACTGAAGCTTTCTTT. Residues: CASSQVGGANTEAFF.

This sequence joins TRBV4-1 and TRBJ2-7; D may be TRBD1 (6 bases). CDR3 length: 13 amino acids. Germline CDR1 is MGHRA and CDR2 is YSYEKL. Trimming removed 3 bases from V and 2 bases from J, with 8 bases in between. The CDR3 sequence is CASSHGQPYEQYF. DNA of the CDR3: TGCGCCAGCAGCCATGGACAGCCCTACGAGCAGTACTTC.

This clonotype was seen more than once but under ten times. V gene TRBV19 combines with J gene TRBJ2-1; TRBD2 matches 11 bases. CDR1 and CDR2 (germline): LNHDA, SQIVND (reference sequence). The V and J ends lost 4 bases and 4 bases, in that order; junction bases with no gene match: 3. CDR3 length: 15 amino acids. Here the CDR3 reads CASSTTSGAYNEQFF. The CDR3 DNA sequence: TGTGCCAGTAGTACGACTAGCGGGGCTTACAATGAGCAGTTCTTC.

DNA of the CDR3: TGTGCCACCAGTGATTCGGGACAGAGCACAGATACGCAGTATTTT. It codes for CATSDSGQSTDTQYF. The chain is built from TRBV24-1 and TRBJ2-3; 7 bases are a match to TRBD1. CDR1 is KGHDR, CDR2 SFDVKD, per germline. This CDR3 has 15 residues. J was trimmed by 0 bases and V by 2 bases; bases with no gene match: 1.

This clonotype was seen more than once but under ten times. The chain links TRBV12-3 or TRBV12-4 to TRBJ2-3; perhaps TRBD1 as D (7 bases). The CDR3 spans 15 residues. The germline V and J ends were trimmed by 9 bases and 4 bases, with 20 bases remaining between them. The CDR3 DNA reads as TGTGCCAGGGGGGGTCACCACAGGGGCCCAGATACGCAGTATTTT. Translation gives CARGGHHRGPDTQYF.

This clonotype was detected a few times. This chain connects TRBV7-8 to TRBJ2-7; D is ambiguous. The CDR3 runs to 15 residues. Germline CDR1 reads SGHVS; CDR2 reads FQNEAQ. Trimming cost V 6 bases and J 0 bases, with 15 bases left between them. DNA for the CDR3: TGTGCCAGCAGTTCGACATTACTTAACTCCTACGAGCAGTACTTC. It is translated as CASSSTLLNSYEQYF.